This T cell receptor beta chain was sequenced during a study of cytotoxic CD8 clonotypes in ibrutinib-treated CLL. Study at large: Investigators reported about 25 partial and 2 complete responses; after median about 70 months, approximately 15 patients remained remitted and roughly twelve progressed. Notes on the study in general: Few clonotypes were public, and these shrank or held steady under treatment. Clonality increased with ibrutinib response but returned toward baseline at progression.

The TCR beta libraries used around 2 micrograms of genomic DNA that came from cryopreserved PBMCs. Clones were sequenced by immunoSEQ multiplex PCR, and TCRdb holds only the in-frame ones, with some missing. The sample yields hundreds of thousands of clones, just under 80% seen once. On this clone itself: Its matching antigen is unknown.

The germline V gene encodes CDR1 SGHNT and CDR2 YENEEA. The CDR3 has 13 residues. Trimming removed 1 base at V and 7 bases at J, with 10 bases between. V is TRBV11-3 and J is TRBJ2-5; D ambiguous. This clonotype was obtained from a human donor with chronic lymphocytic leukemia. The specimen comprised PBMCs, sampled before ibrutinib treatment. The CDR3 loop reads CASSLVVGRTQYF. Written as DNA, the CDR3 is TGTGCCAGCAGCTTAGTGGTAGGGCGGACCCAGTACTTC.